The present entry profiles one T cell receptor (beta chain) with its context. Its antigen has not been determined. No much larger clonotype is one base removed from it; base qualities were not supplied. Using the deep immunoSEQ assay, TCR CDR3 regions were amplified from genomic DNA by multiplex PCR. Extracted genomic DNA from each cell subset was spread evenly across all wells of several immunoSEQ 96-well plates, with each plate serving as a replicate. For sorted subsets, approximately 200 ng of genomic DNA, equivalent to around 31,000 T cell genomes, went into each replicate PCR. The purified libraries were quantified using a Qubit 3.0 fluorometer, sized with a Bioanalyzer 2100, and then quantified again using the KAPA Library Quantification kit. Every immunoSEQ 96-well plate was sequenced on a separate single-read 150-cycle Illumina NextSeq 550 flow cell. The published analysis was carried out like this. Because the immunoSEQ output included only junctional sequences and no quality scores, the filtering could not be the same as the filtering used for full-length reads. To assign V/J genes and CDR3, sequences were annotated against IMGT germline references using PyIR, a Python wrapper for IgBLAST v1.9. Reads were removed for weak V/J assignments (E-value above 1e-6), missing CDR3, stop codons, out-of-frame junctions, or ambiguous translated residues. V3J clonotypes were defined by identical inferred V gene, J gene, and CDR3 amino acid sequence. To compute the percentage overlap between repertoires, the number of shared unique clonotypes was divided by the size of the smaller repertoire. Repertoire richness was assessed with RTK rarefaction, the Chao1 estimator, and Recon v2.1 estimates of unobserved clonotypes. For all TCRbeta clonotypes obtained by the gDNA method from a few donors, generation probabilities were computed with OLGA. The table comes from immuneACCESS by way of TCRdb, which keeps in-frame sequences with V and J called. Part of the clones is missing from these tables; in studies checked, under half for an unresolved V gene and the rest for unknown reasons. The V and J calls and clone size were taken over from that table, and D and trimming were inferred from the DNA. Present in this sample are around 1.1 million clones, approximately 80% of which were seen just once. The top ten clonotypes cover about 0.94% of the sample.

This entry belongs to a study of shared clonotypes between healthy human individuals (dated by TCRdb to about 2020). About the investigation overall: A couple of women and three men aged 18 to 49 years were included in the cohort. To increase sequencing depth and limit assay-specific biases, different laboratories used diverse techniques to prepare libraries and sequence TCR repertoires. For each donor, CD4 naive and CD4 memory were each run on three plates, CD8 naive on two plates, and CD8 memory on one plate. Leukapheresis yielded between about 0.85 and 10 billion PBMCs per donor. Blood TCR repertoires of five healthy adults were deeply sequenced to estimate repertoire size and the extent of clonotype sharing between individuals. Overall study results and their limits: Compared with non-shared clonotypes, clonotypes shared by all four sorted-subset donors had higher generation probabilities. Because the study included a small number of donors, the genetic and exposure-history diversity represented was limited. Incomplete sequencing was indicated by rarefaction of sorted-subset datasets, despite the large sequencing depth. Sharing across a few donors was observed for 4.5% to 6.5% of naive CD4, less than 4% of naive CD8, roughly 2.3% of memory CD4, and roughly 0.4% of memory CD8 clonotypes. Naive subsets generally had larger estimated clonotype richness than memory subsets. Based on pairwise subsampling, the degree of clonotype sharing among donors was expected to be affected by sequencing depth. Sampling was restricted to blood, and TCR repertoires in tissues likely differ from the TCR repertoires found in blood.

For CDR1 and CDR2, the germline V gene lists MNHEY and SVGAGI. From its cysteine to its phenylalanine, the CDR3 spans 14 amino acids. Only the CDR3 portion is preserved as DNA: 42 bases, with reading frame beginning at the first base. Trimming removed 4 bases from V and 10 bases from J; the gene matches leave 7 bases unexplained. The donors were healthy, HIV-negative adults who had no recently reported acute infections or vaccinations. Every donor was a Caucasian adult living in Nashville, Tennessee, USA. CD4+ T cells were enriched by magnetic negative selection, after which naive cells were positively selected on CD45RA and the negative fraction was taken as the memory subset. Blood was collected by leukapheresis, and PBMCs were isolated by Ficoll-Histopaque density gradient centrifugation and then cryopreserved in liquid nitrogen vapor phase. Purity and quantity of every magnetically sorted T cell population were checked by analytical flow cytometry. Genomic DNA was isolated from each sorted fraction and quantified by UV absorbance on a Nanodrop 2000c.

The rearrangement combines TRBV6-5 with TRBJ1-4; the central 9 bases match TRBD1. The sequence derives from a man between 18 and 35 years old in good health. Some clones in this sample may be carry-over from other donors' samples. The sequenced material came from memory CD4+ T cells from PBMCs. The cell subset or site label, as the study defines it: CD45RA-negative fraction. The CDR3 has the sequence CASSSPDRGRKLFF. The nucleotides read TGTGCCAGCAGTTCGCCGGACAGGGGCCGAAAACTGTTTTTT.